Listed below are T cell receptor beta chains from one sample, sequenced in a study of Ad26.COV2.S vaccination and SARS-CoV-2 variants. Measured with immunoSEQ multiplex PCR; TCRdb has only the in-frame clones, and not every one. The sample has about 390,000 clones; about 90% are singletons. This specimen was peripheral blood, taken in a trial of Ad26.COV2.S vaccine versus placebo. All receptors come from a person aged 18-60 years who received the Ad26.COV2.S COVID-19 vaccine or a placebo. CDR3s include the opening cysteine and the closing phenylalanine or tryptophan. D genes are given only for firm matches. The size field is filled for only some rows; it gives once, few, many or a size class.

j_gene	abundance	d_gene	v_gene	CDR3aa	CDR3nt
TRBJ2-3	.	TRBD2	TRBV28	CASSTLAILSTDTQYF	TGTGCCAGCAGCACACTAGCGATCCTTAGCACAGATACGCAGTATTTT
TRBJ1-1	.	.	TRBV14	CASSQDWATNTEAFF	TGTGCCAGCAGCCAAGATTGGGCGACGAACACTGAAGCTTTCTTT
TRBJ1-1	.	.	TRBV28	CASNTYTEAFF	TGTGCCAGCAATACGTACACTGAAGCTTTCTTT
TRBJ2-5	.	.	TRBV7-6	CASSPNAGTETQYF	TGTGCCAGCAGCCCAAACGCAGGGACCGAGACCCAGTACTTC
TRBJ1-1	.	.	TRBV5-6	CASTRQQNTEAFF	TGTGCCAGCACCAGACAACAGAACACTGAAGCTTTCTTT
TRBJ1-3	few	.	TRBV10-1	CASSDGGEAGNTIYF	TGCGCCAGCAGTGATGGGGGGGAAGCTGGAAACACCATATATTTT
TRBJ1-4	.	.	TRBV2	CASSEDGRREKLFF	TGTGCCAGCAGCGAGGACGGGAGACGAGAAAAACTGTTTTTT
TRBJ1-6	few	TRBD1	TRBV4-3	CASSQGTGLNSPLHF	TGCGCCAGCAGCCAAGGGACAGGGCTTAATTCACCCCTCCACTTT
TRBJ2-1	.	.	TRBV19	CASSIMKLGDNEQFF	TGTGCCAGTAGTATTATGAAGTTGGGGGATAATGAGCAGTTCTTC
TRBJ1-1	once	.	TRBV5-6	CASSLGPLNTEAFF	TGTGCCAGCAGCTTGGGACCCCTGAACACTGAAGCTTTCTTT
TRBJ2-4	.	TRBD2	TRBV7-9	CASSLEFGGGAKNIQYF	TGTGCCAGCAGCTTAGAGTTCGGCGGGGGAGCCAAAAACATTCAGTACTTC
TRBJ2-7	.	TRBD1	TRBV7-2	CASSLWDSPYEQYF	TGTGCCAGCAGCTTATGGGACAGCCCCTACGAGCAGTACTTC
TRBJ2-1	.	.	TRBV18	CASSPLDGPGQFF	TGTGCCAGCTCACCACTAGACGGCCCTGGGCAGTTCTTC
TRBJ2-1	.	.	TRBV18	CASSPLSTDEQFF	TGTGCCAGCTCACCCCTAAGCACAGATGAGCAGTTCTTC
TRBJ2-4	.	TRBD1	TRBV10-3	CAISAGTDKPAKNIQYF	TGTGCCATCAGCGCCGGGACAGATAAACCAGCCAAAAACATTCAGTACTTC
TRBJ2-1	.	.	TRBV5-1	CASWRGAVGNEQFF	TGCGCCAGCTGGAGGGGGGCCGTGGGAAATGAGCAGTTCTTC
TRBJ1-5	once	.	TRBV27	CASSLSHYSPQHF	TGTGCCAGCAGTTTATCCCATTACTCGCCCCAGCATTTT
TRBJ1-5	.	.	TRBV4-1	CASSHATKLGNQPQHF	TGCGCCAGCAGCCATGCCACCAAGCTGGGCAATCAGCCCCAGCATTTT
TRBJ1-5	once	.	TRBV30	CAWSLLLGQPQHF	TGTGCCTGGAGCCTCTTGCTTGGTCAGCCCCAGCATTTT
TRBJ2-6	once	.	TRBV6-5	CASSKESGANVLTF	TGTGCCAGCAGCAAGGAGTCGGGGGCCAACGTCCTGACTTTC
TRBJ2-4	.	.	TRBV4-1	CASSQDGNWGSKNIQYF	TGCGCCAGCAGCCAAGATGGGAACTGGGGATCCAAAAACATTCAGTACTTC
TRBJ1-2	.	.	TRBV28	CASSLTTAGRGQGYTF	TGTGCCAGCAGTTTAACCACGGCAGGGAGGGGTCAGGGCTACACCTTC
TRBJ1-1	.	.	TRBV27	CASSPAGAEAFF	TGTGCCAGCAGTCCGGCAGGGGCTGAAGCTTTCTTT
TRBJ1-2	.	.	TRBV20-1	CSARDARISF	TGCAGTGCTAGAGATGCACGGATTTCCTTC
TRBJ2-1	.	TRBD2	TRBV14	CASSQDPGLAGGLSYNEQFF	TGTGCCAGCAGCCAAGATCCGGGACTAGCGGGGGGCCTCTCCTACAATGAGCAGTTCTTC
TRBJ2-5	.	TRBD2	TRBV5-4	CATRVAGGQETQYF	TGTGCCACGCGCGTAGCGGGGGGACAAGAGACCCAGTACTTC
TRBJ1-2	.	.	TRBV19	CASSYLSGGYTF	TGTGCCAGTAGTTACCTCTCTGGTGGCTACACCTTC
TRBJ1-3	.	TRBD1	TRBV11-2	CASSLRRPGTASGNTIYF	TGTGCCAGCAGCTTACGTCGACCGGGGACAGCCTCTGGAAACACCATATATTTT
TRBJ1-3	.	.	TRBV4-3	CASSQERLGAGAGNTIYF	TGCGCCAGCAGCCAAGAAAGATTAGGGGCAGGGGCTGGAAACACCATATATTTT
TRBJ2-7	.	TRBD1	TRBV19	CASSMTGSYEQYF	TGTGCCAGTAGTATGACAGGGTCCTACGAGCAGTACTTC
TRBJ1-2	.	.	TRBV7-2	CASSLEFGQGYGYTF	TGTGCCAGCAGCTTAGAGTTCGGGCAGGGGTACGGCTACACCTTC
TRBJ2-3	.	.	TRBV30	CAWSATRTDTQYF	TGTGCCTGGAGTGCAACTCGCACAGATACGCAGTATTTT